The 10 T cell receptor beta chains given below trace back to one sample, sequenced in a study of response to subunit inactivated influenza vaccine. Via MiXCR, TCRdb re-called the RT-PCR reads, giving one row per CDR3 protein. The repertoire holds about 700,000 distinct CDR3 sequences, with 14% as singletons. Sequencing used PBMCs from blood, obtained 14 to 15 days before vaccination. The receptors derive from a man aged 50-59 years who received an inactivated influenza vaccine.

This clonotype came up a few times. This rearrangement joins TRBV7-2 to TRBJ2-7, with D perhaps TRBD1 (6 bases). From germline, CDR1 is SGHTA and CDR2 FQGNSA. The length of the CDR3 is 15 residues. The ends were cut back, 6 bases at V and 0 bases at J, with 15 bases in the middle. CDR3 nucleotides: TGTGCCAGCAGTCTAATGGGACAAGCCTCCTACGAGCAGTACTTC. Translated: CASSLMGQASYEQYF.

The rearrangement uses TRBV4-3 and TRBJ1-4; 7 bases match TRBD1. The CDR3 totals 20 residues. Looked up from germline, CDR1 is LGHNA and CDR2 is YSLEER. The V and J ends lost 4 bases and 2 bases, in that order; junction bases with no gene match: 19. The CDR3 here is CASSLWHAQGFSSTNEKLFF. In DNA form, the CDR3 reads TGCGCCAGCAGCCTTTGGCACGCACAGGGGTTTTCTTCCACTAATGAAAAACTGTTTTTT.

V is TRBV7-9 and J is TRBJ1-1, with TRBD1 matching over 7 bases. The CDR3 is 15 residues long. CDR1 SEHNR and CDR2 FQNEAQ come from the germline V gene (reference sequence). The ends lost 4 bases at V and 5 bases at J; junction bases unmatched: 10. The CDR3 DNA reads as TGTGCCAGCAGCTCGGCGACAGGGACGTTGACTGAAGCTTTCTTT. This sequence encodes CASSSATGTLTEAFF.

With respect to this clonotype: Relative to the germline gene, one junction end is altered; a read error may explain this. V and J are TRBV2 and TRBJ2-3; D perhaps matches TRBD2 (6 bases). The CDR3 is 12 amino acids. Germline lookup yields CDR1 SNHLY and CDR2 FYNNEI. CDR3 protein: CASMSGPDTQYF. The CDR3 DNA reads as TGTGCAAGCATGAGCGGGCCAGATACGCAGTATTTT.

The V gene is TRBV6-1, the J gene TRBJ1-2; TRBD1 agrees at 7 bases. V trimming: 5 bases; J trimming: 4 bases; junction bases outside the gene matches: 13. This CDR3 spans 16 amino acids. Germline CDR1 reads MNHNS; CDR2 reads SASEGT. CDR3 sequence reads: CASSLNDREIGYGYTF. In nucleotides, the CDR3 is TGTGCCAGCAGTCTAAACGACAGGGAAATCGGCTATGGCTACACCTTC.

In this sample, this clonotype turned up many times. The CDR3, as DNA: TGTGCCAGCAGCTCCGTCGGGGGGAACAATGAGCAGTTCTTC. Translated, it gives CASSSVGGNNEQFF. The rearrangement uses TRBV7-9 and TRBJ2-1, with TRBD2 identical over 7 bases. Losses at the gene ends were 4 bases for V and 5 bases for J; bases not matched to a gene: 5. The germline V gene has CDR1 SEHNR and CDR2 FQNEAQ (reference sequence). The CDR3 extends over 14 amino acids.

This clonotype was counted at least ten times. The V and J genes are TRBV20-1 and TRBJ2-3; 7 bases map to TRBD1. With V trimmed by 6 bases and J by 2 bases, 5 bases remained unmatched. The CDR3 has 13 amino acids. CDR1 DFQATT and CDR2 SNEGSKA come from the germline V gene (reference sequence). CDR3 coding DNA: TGCAGTGCAAAGACAGGGATCACAGATACGCAGTATTTT. Translating gives CSAKTGITDTQYF.

This clonotype showed up just a few times. The chain couples TRBV25-1 to TRBJ2-5, with a tentative D call TRBD1 (5 bases). This CDR3 contains 14 residues. V was shortened by 3 bases and J by 5 bases, with 13 bases between the two germline ends. Germline V gene sequence: CDR1 MGHDK, CDR2 SYGVNS. The CDR3 reads CASSDGHPGETQYF. DNA for the CDR3: TGTGCCAGCAGTGATGGACATCCCGGGGAGACCCAGTACTTC.

The rearrangement links TRBV4-2 to TRBJ2-6; 7 nucleotides align to TRBD2. CDR1 is LGHNA and CDR2 is YNFKEQ in the germline V gene. Unmatched junction bases numbered 12, after V lost 4 bases and J lost 12 bases. CDR3 length: 15 residues. The CDR3: CASSPNLAASSVLTF. The CDR3 DNA follows: TGTGCCAGCAGCCCTAACCTAGCGGCTAGCAGCGTCCTGACTTTC.

This clonotype was counted only a few times. The chain links TRBV29-1 to TRBJ2-3, with a weak D call TRBD2 (7 bases). This CDR3 is built from 15 residues. V was trimmed by 7 bases and J by 4 bases, leaving 21 bases between them. The germline V gene has CDR1 SQVTM and CDR2 ANQGSEA. Here the CDR3 DNA reads TGCAGCGCGACGCCGTTAGGGGGGGAGGCAGATACGCAGTATTTT. It encodes CSATPLGGEADTQYF.